A single sample is the source of the 8 T cell receptor beta chains below, sequenced in a study of cytomegalovirus exposure and HLA in healthy donors. Here immunoSEQ multiplex PCR was the method, and the copy in TCRdb shows in-frame clones only, minus some. Found here are 90,000 to 130,000 clones, approximately 94% of them singletons; the top ten hold 0.65% to 0.7%. Specimen: PBMCs. All receptors come from a woman aged 18-35 years in good health and CMV-seronegative.

The rearrangement links TRBV6-6 to TRBJ2-2; D uncertain. The CDR3 spans 13 residues. V shed 6 bases and J shed 3 bases, with 8 bases lying between them. Looked up from germline, CDR1 is MNHNY and CDR2 is SVGAGI (reference sequence). The CDR3 spells CASSVGYTGELFF. Written as DNA, the CDR3 is TGTGCCAGCAGCGTCGGGTACACCGGGGAGCTGTTTTTT.

The V gene is TRBV30, the J gene TRBJ1-2, with D perhaps TRBD1 (6 bases). This CDR3 spans 15 amino acids. CDR1 is GTSNPN, CDR2 SVGIG, per germline (reference sequence). Trimming removed 3 bases at V and 4 bases at J, with 18 bases between. As DNA, the CDR3 is TGTGCCTGGAGCAACACAGGGTTTCTAGTCTATGGCTACACCTTC. As protein: CAWSNTGFLVYGYTF.

The V and J genes are TRBV6-1 and TRBJ1-1; D not certain. Trimming shortened V by 4 bases and J by 6 bases, and 15 bases separated the two germline ends. Germline V gene lookup returns CDR1 MNHNS and CDR2 SASEGT. The CDR3 has 14 amino acids. The CDR3 DNA sequence: TGTGCCAGCAGTGGCGCGAAGGAGGTGGCTGAAGCTTTCTTT. It yields the protein CASSGAKEVAEAFF.

The chain recombines TRBV18 with TRBJ2-3, with D possibly TRBD2 on 6 matching bases. CDR1 and CDR2 from the germline V gene are KGHSH and LQKENI. The V end was cut by 3 bases, the J end by 0 bases, with 10 bases between. The CDR3 is made up of 15 amino acids. CDR3 DNA: TGTGCCAGCTCACCCTTGGGGACTAGCACAGATACGCAGTATTTT. This encodes CASSPLGTSTDTQYF. Using reference TRBV18 and TRBJ2-3 for the parts outside the CDR3, the full variable domain is NAGVMQNPRHLVRRRGQEARLRCSPMKGHSHVYWYRQLPEEGLKFMVYLQKENIIDESGMPKERFSAEFPKEGPSILRIQQVVRGDSAAYFCASSPLGTSTDTQYFGPGTRLTVL.

The chain links TRBV11-3 to TRBJ2-1; 8 bases line up with TRBD2. The CDR3 has 14 residues. Trimming took 4 bases from V and 5 from J; bases not matched to a gene: 4. Per germline, CDR1 SGHNT and CDR2 YENEEA. As DNA, the CDR3 is TGTGCCAGCAGCTACGGGACTAGGGACAATGAGCAGTTCTTC. Translated: CASSYGTRDNEQFF.

CDR3 sequence (DNA): TGCAGCGTTGGGCGGGGGACCCCGTCCACGCAGTATTTT. Its protein is CSVGRGTPSTQYF. This chain joins TRBV29-1 and TRBJ2-3; 7 nucleotides align to TRBD2. V lost 4 bases to trimming and J lost 9 bases; unmatched junction nucleotides: 10. The CDR3 covers 13 residues. Germline CDR1 is SQVTM and CDR2 is ANQGSEA.

This chain joins TRBV19 and TRBJ1-1; D is possibly TRBD1 (6 bases). CDR3 length equals 13 residues. The ends were cut back, 6 bases at V and 2 bases at J, with 10 bases in the middle. CDR1 is LNHDA, CDR2 SQIVND, per germline (reference sequence). The CDR3 here is CASRGTPNTEAFF. DNA of the CDR3: TGTGCCAGTAGAGGGACACCAAACACTGAAGCTTTCTTT.

The V gene is TRBV6-6, the J gene TRBJ1-1; D is ambiguous. There are 15 residues in the CDR3. In germline, CDR1 is MNHNY, CDR2 SVGAGI (reference sequence). Trimming took off 0 bases at V and 3 bases at J, with 11 bases between the two ends. The CDR3 sequence: CASSYSRGQHTEAFF. CDR3 nucleotide sequence: TGTGCCAGCAGTTACTCTCGAGGGCAGCACACTGAAGCTTTCTTT.